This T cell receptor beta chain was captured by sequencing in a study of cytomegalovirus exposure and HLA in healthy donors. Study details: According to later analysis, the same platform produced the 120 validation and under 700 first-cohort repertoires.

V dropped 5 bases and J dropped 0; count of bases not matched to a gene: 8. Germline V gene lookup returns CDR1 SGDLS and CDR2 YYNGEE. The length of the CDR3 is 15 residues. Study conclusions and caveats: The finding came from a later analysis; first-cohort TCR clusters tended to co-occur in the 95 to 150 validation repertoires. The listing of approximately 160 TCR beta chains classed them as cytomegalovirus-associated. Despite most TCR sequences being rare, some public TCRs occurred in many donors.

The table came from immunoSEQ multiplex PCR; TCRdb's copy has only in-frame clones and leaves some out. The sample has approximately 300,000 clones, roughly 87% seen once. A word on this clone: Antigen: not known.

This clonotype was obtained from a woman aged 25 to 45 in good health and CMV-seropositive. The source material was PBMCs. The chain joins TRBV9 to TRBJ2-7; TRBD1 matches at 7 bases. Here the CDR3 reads CASRKTGRNSYEQYF. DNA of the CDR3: TGTGCCAGCAGGAAGACAGGGCGCAACTCCTACGAGCAGTACTTC.